This TCR beta chain was profiled in a study of CD4 T cells in relation to SARS-CoV-2 and coronaviruses. Study summary: Negative control cultures got HIV-1 Nef peptides or no peptide.

In regard to this clone: Antigen unknown.

Whole-study findings and limits: The cross-reactivity analysis covered only spike protein, not other viral proteins. Around two thirds of donors had memory CD4+ clonotypes crossrecognizing SARS-CoV-2 and common cold coronavirus spike.

The unexposed donors gave CD4+ T cells in about 2010-2019, prior to COVID-19. After about 10 days of culture, CD4+ T cells were isolated. Testing used SARS-CoV-2 S/N and four cold-coronavirus spikes on unexposed-donor CD4+ T cells, cells permitting. The assay was immunoSEQ multiplex PCR, and TCRdb's table has in-frame clones only and misses some. Here the sample spans 15,000 to 20,000 clones, about 86% being singletons. V lost 3 bases to trimming and J lost 3 bases, with 15 bases between them. The V gene's germline CDR1 is SGHTA and CDR2 FQGNSA. CDR3 size: 16 residues. The TCR sequence derives from a human donor in good health. This chain links TRBV7-2 with TRBJ2-1; D possibly corresponds to TRBD2 (6 bases). Material for sequencing was CD4+ T cells from PBMCs, cultured in vitro. This CDR3 reads CASSFFGTGDYNEQFF. CDR3 bases: TGTGCCAGCAGCTTCTTCGGGACTGGAGACTACAATGAGCAGTTCTTC.